A single sample is the source of the 27 T cell receptor beta chains below, sequenced in a study of T cell repertoires in cytomegalovirus infection. TCRdb itself ran the reads through MiXCR, one entry per CDR3 protein. Here the sample spans about 310,000 distinct CDR3 sequences, roughly 25% being singletons. No antigen has been assigned to these receptors. The sample consisted of cultured PBMCs, taken from culture after CMV antigen stimulation. Receptor source: a human donor in good health (CMV status not recorded). Some clones in this sample may be carry-over from other donors' samples.

With regard to this clonotype: Germline and junction disagree at one end, which may indicate a read error. V is TRBV7-7 and J is TRBJ2-1, with D perhaps TRBD2 (5 bases). This CDR3 contains 16 residues. Germline assignment: CDR1 SSHAT and CDR2 FNYEAQ (reference sequence). The CDR3 coding sequence is TGTGCTAGCAGCGCCACACGGTCGGGCGGGTACAATGAGCAGTTCTTC. It encodes CASSATRSGGYNEQFF.

V and J are TRBV12-3 or TRBV12-4 and TRBJ1-2; D is possibly TRBD1 (5 bases). This CDR3 is built from 12 residues. Deletions cut 4 bases from V and 8 bases from J, with 11 bases between. The DNA of the CDR3 is TGTGCCAGCAGTTCCGGGGGAGGAGGCTACACCTTC. Translation gives CASSSGGGGYTF.

The chain links TRBV19 to TRBJ1-1, with D uncertain. V was shortened by 7 bases and J by 1 base, with 10 bases between the two germline ends. Germline loops: CDR1 LNHDA, CDR2 SQIVND (reference sequence). The CDR3 has 13 residues. The CDR3 is CASTSGSNTEAFF. The CDR3 DNA sequence: TGTGCCAGTACGTCAGGATCGAACACTGAAGCTTTCTTT.

The rearrangement uses TRBV7-9 and TRBJ2-7, with TRBD2 matching 8 bases. CDR3 length: 16 residues. Germline CDR1 reads SEHNR; CDR2 reads FQNEAQ (reference sequence). V lost 5 bases, J lost 2 bases, and 11 bases stayed unmatched. The CDR3 protein is CASSPPWGREAYEQYF. Written as DNA, the CDR3 is TGTGCCAGCAGCCCGCCTTGGGGGCGGGAGGCCTACGAGCAGTACTTC. Full variable domain (remainder filled in from reference TRBV7-9 and TRBJ2-7): DTGVSQNPRHKITKRGQNVTFRCDPISEHNRLYWYRQTLGQGPEFLTYFQNEAQLEKSRLLSDRFSAERPKGSFSTLEIQRTEQGDSAMYLCASSPPWGREAYEQYFGPGTRLTVT.

This clonotype was found many times. This chain connects TRBV7-2 to TRBJ1-6; D not certain. V lost 2 bases to trimming and J lost 7 bases, with 0 bases between them. The CDR3 is made up of 11 amino acids. Germline V CDR1 and CDR2: SGHTA, FQGNSA. CDR3 sequence: CASSLNSPLHF. The CDR3 DNA follows: TGTGCCAGCAGCTTAAATTCACCCCTCCACTTT. Full variable domain (missing parts from reference TRBV7-2 and TRBJ1-6): GAGVSQSPSNKVTEKGKDVELRCDPISGHTALYWYRQSLGQGLEFLIYFQGNSAPDKSGLPSDRFSAERTGGSVSTLTIQRTQQEDSAVYLCASSLNSPLHFGNGTRLTVT.

The chain has TRBV5-1 and TRBJ2-3, with a tentative D call TRBD1 (6 bases). V was cut by 1 base and J by 0 bases, with 12 bases left in between. Germline lookup yields CDR1 SGHRS and CDR2 YFSETQ. The CDR3 totals 16 residues. CDR3 nucleotide sequence: TGCGCCAGCAGCTTGAGTTGGACAGCTAGCACAGATACGCAGTATTTT. Amino acid sequence: CASSLSWTASTDTQYF.

This chain uses TRBV7-6 with TRBJ2-2; 9 bases are shared with TRBD2. J lost 1 base, V lost 1 base, and 1 base had no gene match. The CDR3 covers 16 residues. Germline CDR1 reads SGHVS; CDR2 reads FNYEAQ. CDR3 DNA sequence: TGTGCCAGCAGCTTAGGGACTAGCGTGAACACCGGGGAGCTGTTTTTT. It is translated as CASSLGTSVNTGELFF.

There are a few counts of this clonotype. The rearrangement joins TRBV7-2 to TRBJ2-1, with D maybe TRBD1 (5 bases). Looked up from germline, CDR1 is SGHTA and CDR2 is FQGNSA. The V end lost 5 bases, the J end lost 6 bases, and 14 bases lay between the germline ends. This CDR3 region has 14 residues. The CDR3 sequence: CASSLTQESNEQFF. The CDR3, as DNA: TGTGCCAGCAGCCTCACACAGGAATCCAATGAGCAGTTCTTC. Looking up the rest from reference TRBV7-2 and TRBJ2-1 gives the full variable domain: GAGVSQSPSNKVTEKGKDVELRCDPISGHTALYWYRQSLGQGLEFLIYFQGNSAPDKSGLPSDRFSAERTGGSVSTLTIQRTQQEDSAVYLCASSLTQESNEQFFGPGTRLTVL.

A word on this clonotype: A read error may account for a junction end that differs from germline. The chain's CDR3 is CATSNTGRTGNTMYF. The DNA for the CDR3 is TGTGCCACCAGCAATACAGGGAGAACTGGAAACACCATGTATTTT. The chain is built from TRBV15 and TRBJ1-3, with D perhaps matching TRBD1 (6 bases). CDR1 is LNHNV, CDR2 YYDKDF, per germline (reference sequence). The CDR3 sequence is 15 residues long. The full variable domain, its missing parts supplied by reference TRBV15 and TRBJ1-3, is DAMVIQNPRYQVTQFGKPVTLSCSQTLNHNVMYWYQQKSSQAPKLLFHYYDKDFNNEADTPDNFQSRRPNTSFCFLDIRSPGLGDTAMYLCATSNTGRTGNTMYFGEGSWLTVV.

The chain joins TRBV7-3 to TRBJ2-7, with D maybe TRBD1 (6 bases). V was clipped by 5 bases and J by 2 bases, with 16 bases between them. The length of the CDR3 is 15 residues. Germline V gives CDR1 SGHTA, CDR2 FQGTGA. The CDR3 DNA follows: TGTGCCAGCAGCCCACGTCCCGGGACACCCTACGAGCAGTACTTC. It is translated as CASSPRPGTPYEQYF. The full variable domain, in which reference TRBV7-3 and TRBJ2-7 provide the parts outside the CDR3, is GAGVSQTPSNKVTEKGKYVELRCDPISGHTALYWYRQSLGQGPEFLIYFQGTGAADDSGLPNDRFFAVRPEGSVSTLKIQRTERGDSAVYLCASSPRPGTPYEQYFGPGTRLTVT.

The chain has TRBV12-3 or TRBV12-4 and TRBJ2-7, with 11 positions matching TRBD2. This CDR3 region has 14 residues. Trimming cost V 4 bases and J 4 bases; bases outside gene matches: 3. CDR3 nucleotide sequence: TGTGCCAGCAGTTGGGGGACTAGCGGTTACGAGCAGTACTTC. Translation gives CASSWGTSGYEQYF.

This clonotype occurred a few times. The chain is built from TRBV7-9 and TRBJ2-1; 7 bases are shared with TRBD1. The germline gives CDR1 SEHNR, CDR2 FQNEAQ (reference sequence). The CDR3 loop spans 18 amino acids. Trimming took 2 bases from V and 4 from J; bases not matched to a gene: 14. The CDR3 DNA follows: TGTGCCAGCAGCTTATATAATCTTTGGGGGACAGTATACAATGAGCAGTTCTTC. Translation: CASSLYNLWGTVYNEQFF.

This clonotype has more than one count but fewer than ten. The chain has TRBV11-2 and TRBJ2-5; D not resolved. The germline V gene has CDR1 SGHAT and CDR2 FQNNGV. The CDR3 loop spans 14 amino acids. The V gene lost 1 base and the J gene lost 3 bases, with 9 bases spanning the gap. Here the CDR3 reads CASSLVFAEETQYF. DNA for the CDR3: TGTGCCAGCAGCTTAGTTTTCGCGGAAGAGACCCAGTACTTC.

This clonotype was seen many times. As DNA, the CDR3 is TGTGCCAGCAGCTTACCGGGACGTTACAATGAGCAGTTCTTC. Translation: CASSLPGRYNEQFF. The chain recombines TRBV7-2 with TRBJ2-1, with D perhaps matching TRBD1 or TRBD2 (5 bases each). CDR3 length: 14 residues. Trimming pared 2 bases from V and 4 bases from J, leaving 9 bases between. Germline loops: CDR1 SGHTA, CDR2 FQGNSA. The complete variable domain, with remaining parts taken from reference TRBV7-2 and TRBJ2-1, reads GAGVSQSPSNKVTEKGKDVELRCDPISGHTALYWYRQSLGQGLEFLIYFQGNSAPDKSGLPSDRFSAERTGGSVSTLTIQRTQQEDSAVYLCASSLPGRYNEQFFGPGTRLTVL.

This clonotype was observed once. This sequence joins TRBV23-1 and TRBJ1-2; possibly TRBD1 for D (6 bases). TRBV23-1 is an open reading frame, and its role is uncertain. Between the trimmed V and J ends, which lost 3 bases and 4 bases, there was a span of 21 bases. The CDR3 runs to 17 residues. The CDR3 nucleotides are TGCGCCAGCAGTCACCTCGGAAAAACAGGGAGCGCCTATGGCTACACCTTC. It codes for CASSHLGKTGSAYGYTF.

This clonotype was seen a few times. This chain uses TRBV7-2 with TRBJ2-5, with 8 bases lining up with TRBD2. The CDR3 runs 15 residues. Germline values: CDR1 SGHTA, CDR2 FQGNSA. V lost 1 base and J lost 9; bases outside the gene matches: 10. CDR3 sequence reads: CASSLVTSGARAQYF. The CDR3 DNA reads as TGTGCCAGCAGCTTAGTTACTAGCGGTGCCAGGGCCCAGTACTTC. Filled out from reference TRBV7-2 and TRBJ2-5, the complete variable domain reads GAGVSQSPSNKVTEKGKDVELRCDPISGHTALYWYRQSLGQGLEFLIYFQGNSAPDKSGLPSDRFSAERTGGSVSTLTIQRTQQEDSAVYLCASSLVTSGARAQYFGPGTRLLVL.

J is TRBJ1-2 and V is TRBV30; D gene unclear. Trimming pared 2 bases from V and 4 bases from J, leaving 11 bases between. The CDR3 covers 13 residues. Germline CDR1 is GTSNPN and CDR2 is SVGIG (reference sequence). This chain's CDR3 is CAWSTTLGYGYTF. The CDR3 DNA reads TGTGCCTGGAGTACAACCTTAGGCTATGGCTACACCTTC.

This clonotype showed up just a few times. This rearrangement joins TRBV29-1 to TRBJ2-6; 7 bases match TRBD1. The V gene's germline CDR1 is SQVTM and CDR2 ANQGSEA. The junction had 9 bases not matched to a gene; V was cut back by 6 bases and J by 4 bases. CDR3 length: 15 amino acids. The CDR3 bases are TGCAGCGTGAAGACAGGGTCATCAGGGGCCAACGTCCTGACTTTC. As protein: CSVKTGSSGANVLTF.

This clonotype has more than one count but fewer than ten. In DNA form, the CDR3 reads TGTGCCAGCAGCTTAAGCGGGAGTACCACAGATACGCAGTATTTT. It codes for CASSLSGSTTDTQYF. The gene calls are TRBV7-7 and TRBJ2-3; 8 positions agree with TRBD2. The CDR3 is 15 amino acids. The germline CDR1 and CDR2 sequences are SSHAT and FNYEAQ (reference sequence). With 2 bases clipped from V and 2 bases from J, the junction kept 3 bases outside the gene matches.

This clonotype was seen more than once but under ten times. The chain carries TRBV11-3 and TRBJ2-3, with TRBD2 as a possible D gene (5 bases). This CDR3 is 14 amino acids long. Trimming took 10 bases from V and 4 from J, leaving 18 bases between them. Germline V gene sequence: CDR1 SGHNT, CDR2 YENEEA. This CDR3 reads CAIPPSRAADTQYF. The DNA for the CDR3 is TGTGCCATCCCCCCATCGAGGGCGGCAGATACGCAGTATTTT. Full variable domain (outside the CDR3, taken from reference TRBV11-3 and TRBJ2-3): EAGVVQSPRYKIIEKKQPVAFWCNPISGHNTLYWYLQNLGQGPELLIRYENEEAVDDSQLPKDRFSAERLKGVDSTLKIQPAELGDSAVYLCAIPPSRAADTQYFGPGTRLTVL.

This clonotype was detected a few times. The V call is TRBV6-2 or TRBV6-3, the J call TRBJ2-2; unclear D gene. V lost 6 bases, J lost 6 bases, and 14 bases lay in between. There are 14 residues in the CDR3. Germline V gene lookup returns CDR1 MNHEY and CDR2 SVGEGT. For the CDR3, the DNA is TGTGCCAGCAGCCTGGGCTCTCTGGCCGGGGAGCTGTTTTTT. It is translated as CASSLGSLAGELFF.

The genes are TRBV12-3 or TRBV12-4 and TRBJ2-2; possibly TRBD1 or TRBD2 for D (6 bases each). The CDR3 spans 16 residues. Trimming stripped 3 bases from V and 2 bases from J, with 13 bases between. The CDR3 protein is CASSFGGGTNTGELFF. The CDR3 region has the DNA TGTGCCAGCAGTTTTGGTGGGGGGACAAACACCGGGGAGCTGTTTTTT.

This clonotype was seen only once. The chain couples TRBV12-3 or TRBV12-4 to TRBJ1-2, with D perhaps TRBD1 (6 bases). The CDR3 runs to 15 residues. The germline V and J ends were trimmed by 4 bases and 1 base, with 13 bases remaining between them. CDR3 residues: CASSWGAGDNYGYTF. CDR3 nucleotide sequence: TGTGCCAGCAGTTGGGGGGCAGGGGATAACTATGGCTACACCTTC.

In this sample, this clonotype turned up a few times. The chain couples TRBV12-3 or TRBV12-4 to TRBJ1-2; no definite D call. The length of the CDR3 is 13 residues. V was trimmed by 9 bases and J by 2 bases, leaving 13 bases between them. The CDR3 protein is CASTPLVNYGYTF. The CDR3 DNA is TGTGCCAGTACTCCTTTGGTCAACTATGGCTACACCTTC.

This clonotype was seen once. The genes are TRBV11-2 and TRBJ2-1, with 11 bases aligning to TRBD1. CDR1 is SGHAT and CDR2 is FQNNGV in the germline V gene. Trimming cost V 5 bases and J 4 bases; bases outside gene matches: 4. The CDR3 contains 15 residues. CDR3 nucleotide sequence: TGTGCCAGCAGCGAAGGGACAGGGGGGTACAATGAGCAGTTCTTC. Translating it yields CASSEGTGGYNEQFF.

DNA for the CDR3: TGTGCCAGCAGCTCAGTGGAGGGACAGCGGGAATACGAGCAGTACGTC. Its translation: CASSSVEGQREYEQYV. The chain links TRBV7-3 to TRBJ2-7; D may match TRBD1 or TRBD2 (7 bases each). Per the germline V gene, CDR1 is SGHTA and CDR2 is FQGTGA. Trimming took off 4 bases at V and 4 bases at J, with 20 bases between the two ends. There are 16 residues in the CDR3.

The CDR3 region has the DNA TGCAGTGCCGCAATAGCGAACTACAATGAGCAGTTCTTC. This gives the protein CSAAIANYNEQFF. The genes are TRBV20-1 and TRBJ2-1; possible D gene TRBD2, 5 bases. The CDR3 is 13 amino acids. The V end was cut by 6 bases, the J end by 3 bases, with 12 bases between. Germline CDR1 is DFQATT and CDR2 is SNEGSKA (reference sequence).